The 31 T cell receptor beta chains given below trace back to one sample, sequenced in a study of blood T cell repertoires in COVID-19. The data were produced by immunoSEQ multiplex PCR, yet TCRdb's version contains in-frame clones alone and is incomplete. The table has about 160,000 clones, 70% to 85% seen once; the top ten hold 7%. The specimen sequenced was peripheral blood. The receptor set was obtained from a woman aged 40 to 50 with COVID-19, enrolled during active disease.

This chain uses TRBV12-3 or TRBV12-4 with TRBJ2-1, with TRBD2 as a possible D gene (7 bases). V shed 7 bases and J shed 4 bases, with 11 bases lying between them. This CDR3 spans 13 amino acids. The CDR3 protein is CASKGGRYNEQFF. As DNA, the CDR3 is TGTGCCAGCAAGGGGGGGAGGTACAATGAGCAGTTCTTC.

The rearrangement links TRBV10-3 to TRBJ1-2, with 7 bases matching TRBD1. V dropped 8 bases and J dropped 0; count of bases not matched to a gene: 3. Looked up from germline, CDR1 is ENHRY and CDR2 is SYGVKD. This CDR3 has 13 amino acids. The CDR3 DNA is TGTGCCATCGGGACAGAGACTAACTATGGCTACACCTTC. Protein product: CAIGTETNYGYTF.

The chain couples TRBV27 to TRBJ1-6, with D uncertain. The V gene lost 2 bases and the J gene lost 2 bases, with 13 bases spanning the gap. This CDR3 has 17 residues. Looked up from germline, CDR1 is MNHEY and CDR2 is SMNVEV (reference sequence). CDR3 region: CASSLISQDTYNSPLHF. CDR3 nucleotides: TGTGCCAGCAGTTTAATCTCCCAAGACACCTATAATTCACCCCTCCACTTT.

This clone came up once. The rearrangement joins TRBV6-5 to TRBJ2-1; 8 nucleotides align to TRBD2. Germline V gene lookup returns CDR1 MNHEY and CDR2 SVGAGI. V lost 0 bases and J lost 10; bases outside the gene matches: 11. This CDR3 region has 16 residues. The CDR3 sequence: CASSYSAREVHREQFF. The CDR3 nucleotides are TGTGCCAGCAGTTACTCGGCGCGGGAGGTCCATCGGGAGCAGTTCTTC.

The gene calls are TRBV11-2 and TRBJ2-5, with D maybe TRBD1 (5 bases). The V gene lost 0 bases and the J gene lost 4 bases, with 12 bases spanning the gap. The CDR3 consists of 15 residues. The germline V gene has CDR1 SGHAT and CDR2 FQNNGV. The CDR3 nucleotides are TGTGCCAGCAGCTTAGATGCGCCAACAGGAGAGACCCAGTACTTC. Residues: CASSLDAPTGETQYF.

The chain employs TRBV27 and TRBJ2-3; 14 bases agree with TRBD2. CDR3 size: 19 residues. Germline V lookup: CDR1 MNHEY, CDR2 SMNVEV (reference sequence). V trimming: 5 bases; J trimming: 5 bases; junction bases outside the gene matches: 15. CDR3 amino acids: CASSRGGGLAGGGGDTQYF. For the CDR3, the DNA is TGTGCCAGCAGTCGGGGTGGAGGACTAGCGGGAGGCGGCGGAGATACGCAGTATTTT.

The CDR3 bases are TGTGCCAGCAGACCCCCACAGCCAGGGGGGAGCACAGATACGCAGTATTTT. Translating it yields CASRPPQPGGSTDTQYF. This chain connects TRBV13 to TRBJ2-3, with TRBD1 as a possible D gene (7 bases). V lost 6 bases to trimming and J lost 0 bases, with 19 bases between them. The CDR3 is 17 residues long. In germline, CDR1 is PRHDT, CDR2 FYEKMQ (reference sequence).

This clone turned up a few times. The DNA for the CDR3 is TGTGCCAGCAAACCGGGTGGTCGGGGGCAGTACGTC. Protein product: CASKPGGRGQYV. The chain couples TRBV2 to TRBJ2-7; D may be TRBD2 (5 bases). V lost 7 bases, J lost 9 bases, and 16 bases lay in between. CDR3 length: 12 amino acids. Germline-derived CDR1 and CDR2 are SNHLY and FYNNEI.

The chain's CDR3 is CASSRDPGTEAFF. Written as DNA, the CDR3 is TGTGCCAGCTCGAGGGATCCTGGGACTGAAGCTTTCTTT. This chain joins TRBV18 and TRBJ1-1, with D uncertain. V lost 6 bases, J lost 5 bases, and 13 bases lay in between. The CDR3 is 13 amino acids. Germline lookup yields CDR1 KGHSH and CDR2 LQKENI.

The table lists this clone with a count of one. V usage is TRBV5-4 and J usage is TRBJ1-2, with a tentative D call TRBD1 (6 bases). V was pared by 0 bases and J by 4 bases, with 10 bases between. From germline, CDR1 is SGHNT and CDR2 YYREEE (reference sequence). CDR3 size: 14 residues. The CDR3 DNA reads as TGTGCCAGCAGCTTGGGGGGGCCGGGCTATGGCTACACCTTC. Its protein product is CASSLGGPGYGYTF.

The V call is TRBV24-1, the J call TRBJ2-3; 7 bases fit TRBD1. The V and J ends lost 6 bases and 5 bases, in that order; junction bases with no gene match: 7. Germline V CDR1 and CDR2: KGHDR, SFDVKD. The CDR3 is 14 amino acids. The CDR3 sequence: CATSWLGGGDTQYF. The CDR3 DNA sequence: TGTGCCACCAGTTGGCTAGGGGGCGGAGATACGCAGTATTTT.

The chain joins TRBV11-2 to TRBJ2-5; D may be TRBD1 (7 bases). V shed 2 bases and J shed 7 bases, with 11 bases lying between them. CDR3 length: 13 amino acids. CDR1 and CDR2 (germline): SGHAT, FQNNGV. The CDR3 sequence: CASSLQGGGTQYF. The CDR3 region has the DNA TGTGCCAGCAGCTTACAGGGGGGAGGGACCCAGTACTTC. The whole variable domain, remainder taken from reference TRBV11-2 and TRBJ2-5, is EAGVAQSPRYKIIEKRQSVAFWCNPISGHATLYWYQQILGQGPKLLIQFQNNGVVDDSQLPKDRFSAERLKGVDSTLKIQPAKLEDSAVYLCASSLQGGGTQYFGPGTRLLVL.

The chain couples TRBV18 to TRBJ1-4; TRBD1 agrees at 7 bases. The length of the CDR3 is 15 residues. CDR1 and CDR2 from the germline V gene are KGHSH and LQKENI. V was clipped by 6 bases and J by 8 bases; unmatched bases: 12. Here the CDR3 reads CASSYTGAAREKLFF. The CDR3 DNA reads TGTGCCAGCTCTTACACAGGGGCCGCGAGAGAAAAACTGTTTTTT.

The chain carries TRBV10-1 and TRBJ2-5; 11 bases agree with TRBD2. J lost 2 bases, V lost 2 bases, and 19 bases had no gene match. CDR1 WNHNN and CDR2 SYGVQD come from the germline V gene (reference sequence). There are 21 residues in the CDR3. The chain's CDR3 is CASSEILPETSGEKLQETQYF. As DNA, the CDR3 is TGCGCCAGCAGTGAGATCTTGCCAGAGACTAGCGGGGAAAAACTTCAAGAGACCCAGTACTTC.

The chain uses TRBV2 and TRBJ1-6, with 8 nucleotides matching TRBD1. The V gene's germline CDR1 is SNHLY and CDR2 FYNNEI. The CDR3 extends over 14 amino acids. V lost 6 bases and J lost 9; bases outside the gene matches: 7. CDR3 coding DNA: TGTGCCAGCAGCCGGACAGGGCGAAGTTCACCCCTCCACTTT. Translating it yields CASSRTGRSSPLHF.

The chain has TRBV6-4 and TRBJ1-1; tentative D call: TRBD1 (5 bases). The CDR3 covers 12 residues. Trimming removed 7 bases from V and 4 bases from J, with 10 bases in between. The germline gives CDR1 MRHNA, CDR2 SNTAGT. CDR3 protein: CASKRGSTEAFF. In DNA, the CDR3 is TGTGCCAGCAAGCGGGGCAGCACTGAAGCTTTCTTT.

The chain uses TRBV3-1 (or the pseudogene TRBV3-2) and TRBJ1-1, with D possibly matching TRBD1 (6 bases). The CDR3 totals 15 residues. Germline values: CDR1 LGHDT, CDR2 YNNKEL (reference sequence). V lost 2 bases to trimming and J lost 5 bases, with 15 bases between them. The CDR3 region has the DNA TGTGCCAGCAGCCAACAGGGGCTTCCGGGGACTGAAGCTTTCTTT. It encodes CASSQQGLPGTEAFF.

The chain carries TRBV2 and TRBJ1-1, with 8 bases lining up with TRBD1. Germline loops: CDR1 SNHLY, CDR2 FYNNEI. V lost 4 bases, J lost 0 bases, and 4 bases stayed unmatched. The CDR3 has 15 amino acids. The CDR3 region has the DNA TGTGCCAGCAGTGGACAGGGGCCCATGAACACTGAAGCTTTCTTT. It is translated as CASSGQGPMNTEAFF.

Only a few counts were recorded for this clone. The gene calls are TRBV19 and TRBJ2-2, with unresolved D. The CDR3 covers 14 residues. V was trimmed by 9 bases and J by 0 bases, leaving 11 bases between them. CDR1 is LNHDA, CDR2 SQIVND, per germline (reference sequence). This CDR3 is CASHGFANTGELFF. CDR3 DNA sequence: TGTGCCAGCCACGGGTTCGCGAACACCGGGGAGCTGTTTTTT.

V and J are TRBV28 and TRBJ2-7, with a possible D match to TRBD2 (6 bases). In germline, CDR1 is MDHEN, CDR2 SYDVKM. There are 12 residues in the CDR3. Trimming took 7 bases from V and 2 from J, leaving 9 bases between them. The CDR3 nucleotides are TGTGCCAGCAATAGCGGCACCTACGAGCAGTACTTC. Its translation is CASNSGTYEQYF.

This chain uses TRBV27 with TRBJ1-5; possible D gene TRBD1, 5 bases. The CDR3 is 16 amino acids. Germline V CDR1 and CDR2: MNHEY, SMNVEV (reference sequence). Trimming shortened V by 5 bases and J by 0 bases, and 14 bases separated the two germline ends. CDR3 sequence (DNA): TGTGCCAGCAGTCGCGGGAGGGGCTATAGCAATCAGCCCCAGCATTTT. Its translation is CASSRGRGYSNQPQHF.

The chain couples TRBV6-1 to TRBJ2-1; 13 bases fit TRBD2. Looked up from germline, CDR1 is MNHNS and CDR2 is SASEGT. This CDR3 spans 17 amino acids. Trimming at V came to 2 bases and at J to 8 bases, leaving 9 bases not matched to a gene. This CDR3 reads CASSERGGLAGVDEQFF. In nucleotides, the CDR3 is TGTGCCAGCAGTGAAAGGGGTGGACTAGCGGGGGTCGATGAGCAGTTCTTC.

This chain uses TRBV5-1 with TRBJ2-3; 7 bases align to TRBD1. The CDR3 extends over 14 amino acids. The V segment lost 3 bases and the J segment 6 bases; nucleotides outside the gene matches: 7. Germline V CDR1 and CDR2: SGHRS, YFSETQ. Written as DNA, the CDR3 is TGCGCCAGCAGCTCATCGACAGGGAGTGATACGCAGTATTTT. Encoded protein: CASSSSTGSDTQYF.

The chain combines TRBV5-4 with TRBJ1-1; D remains ambiguous. V lost 4 bases, J lost 1 base, and 14 bases lay in between. The CDR3 runs 15 residues. Germline CDR1 is SGHNT and CDR2 is YYREEE (reference sequence). The CDR3 coding sequence is TGTGCCAGCAGCCCCGTAGCACCTCGGAACACTGAAGCTTTCTTT. Its protein product is CASSPVAPRNTEAFF.

The chain links TRBV9 to TRBJ1-1; 7 bases fit TRBD1. This CDR3 spans 16 amino acids. Per germline, CDR1 SGDLS and CDR2 YYNGEE. The ends lost 0 bases at V and 5 bases at J; junction bases unmatched: 10. Written as DNA, the CDR3 is TGTGCCAGCAGCGTAGATGGGGGGCAGGGGGGAACTGAAGCTTTCTTT. The encoded protein is CASSVDGGQGGTEAFF.

This chain joins TRBV3-1 (or the pseudogene TRBV3-2) and TRBJ1-6; 7 positions agree with TRBD1. CDR1 is LGHDT, CDR2 YNNKEL, per germline (reference sequence). V gave up 4 bases and J gave up 7 bases; unmatched junction bases: 4. This CDR3 region has 14 residues. As DNA, the CDR3 is TGTGCCAGCAGCCTGGGACAGTCCAATTCACCCCTCCACTTT. This encodes CASSLGQSNSPLHF.

The rearrangement uses TRBV4-1 and TRBJ1-2, with 9 bases lining up with TRBD1. Per the germline V gene, CDR1 is MGHRA and CDR2 is YSYEKL. The CDR3 is 14 amino acids. Trimming cost V 5 bases and J 8 bases; bases outside gene matches: 9. CDR3 residues: CASSDPGTGWGYTF. The CDR3 nucleotides read TGCGCCAGCAGCGATCCCGGGACAGGGTGGGGCTACACCTTC.

This sequence joins TRBV7-9 and TRBJ2-5, with D possibly matching TRBD1 (6 bases). There are 16 residues in the CDR3. V gave up 3 bases and J gave up 4 bases, with 18 bases separating them. CDR1 and CDR2 from the germline V gene are SEHNR and FQNEAQ (reference sequence). The CDR3 loop is CASSFPRGRGLETQYF. CDR3 bases: TGTGCCAGCAGCTTCCCCCGGGGCAGGGGCTTAGAGACCCAGTACTTC. Looking up the rest from reference TRBV7-9 and TRBJ2-5 gives the full variable domain: DTGVSQNPRHKITKRGQNVTFRCDPISEHNRLYWYRQTLGQGPEFLTYFQNEAQLEKSRLLSDRFSAERPKGSFSTLEIQRTEQGDSAMYLCASSFPRGRGLETQYFGPGTRLLVL.

The CDR3 spells CASRLPRGRGLPYSNQPQHF. Written as DNA, the CDR3 is TGTGCAAGTCGCCTCCCGCGGGGCAGGGGGCTCCCATATAGCAATCAGCCCCAGCATTTT. The gene calls are TRBV12-2 and TRBJ1-5; TRBD1, the table's D call, lacks a check against the DNA. TRBV12-2 is termed a pseudogene. The CDR3 length is 20 residues.

There are a few counts of this clone. The J gene is TRBJ2-4, the V gene TRBV28, with no clear D. Germline CDR1 MDHEN, CDR2 SYDVKM. The CDR3 has 13 amino acids. V gave up 8 bases and J gave up 8 bases, with 16 bases separating them. DNA for the CDR3: TGTGCCAGCGGTTCCATAAAGCCGCACATTCAGTACTTC. Translating it yields CASGSIKPHIQYF.

The genes are TRBV27 and TRBJ2-1; 7 bases map to TRBD1. Germline trimming cut 1 base from V and 9 bases from J; bases unmatched to any gene: 6. This CDR3 is 14 amino acids long. The germline gives CDR1 MNHEY, CDR2 SMNVEV (reference sequence). CDR3 loop: CASSLWTSGGEQFF. In DNA, the CDR3 is TGTGCCAGCAGTTTATGGACGTCAGGGGGTGAGCAGTTCTTC.